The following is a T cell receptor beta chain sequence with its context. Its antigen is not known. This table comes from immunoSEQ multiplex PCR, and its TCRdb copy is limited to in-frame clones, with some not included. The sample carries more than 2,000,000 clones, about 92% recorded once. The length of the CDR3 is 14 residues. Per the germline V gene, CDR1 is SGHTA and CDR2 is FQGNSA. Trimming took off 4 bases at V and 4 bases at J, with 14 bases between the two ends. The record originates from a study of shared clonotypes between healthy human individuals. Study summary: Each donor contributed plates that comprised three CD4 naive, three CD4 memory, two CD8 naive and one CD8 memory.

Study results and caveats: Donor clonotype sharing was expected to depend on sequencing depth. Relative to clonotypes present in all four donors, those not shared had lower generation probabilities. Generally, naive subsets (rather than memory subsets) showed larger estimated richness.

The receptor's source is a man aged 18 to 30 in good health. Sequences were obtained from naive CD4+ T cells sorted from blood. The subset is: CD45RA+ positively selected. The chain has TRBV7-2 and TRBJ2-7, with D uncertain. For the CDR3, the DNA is TGTGCCAGCAGCTCGGTCCTACCTCGTTACGAGCAGTACTTC. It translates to CASSSVLPRYEQYF. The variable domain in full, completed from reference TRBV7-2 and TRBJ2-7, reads GAGVSQSPSNKVTEKGKDVELRCDPISGHTALYWYRQSLGQGLEFLIYFQGNSAPDKSGLPSDRFSAERTGGSVSTLTIQRTQQEDSAVYLCASSSVLPRYEQYFGPGTRLTVT.